The rows below give T cell receptor beta chains drawn from one sample of a study of tumor-infiltrating lymphocytes in oesophageal squamous cell carcinoma. TCRdb re-called the PCR reads through MiXCR, storing one row per CDR3 protein. This table has about 15,000 distinct CDR3 sequences, around 50% appearing once. Sequenced input: esophageal tumor tissue. Source of these receptors: a male donor with esophageal squamous cell carcinoma. Each CDR3 is given with its conserved first and last residue. The D gene is left open where the match is weak. Clone size is not always given. Where it is, it says once, few, many or a class for expanded clones.

>TRBV12-3/TRBV12-4|NA|TRBJ2-3|NA
TGTGCCAGCAGGCAATACCGCACAGATACGCGGTATTTT
CASRQYRTDTRYF
>TRBV7-6|NA|TRBJ2-7|NA
TGTGCCAGCATCGGCGGGACCTCCTACGAGCAGTACTTT
CASIGGTSYEQYF
>TRBV18|NA|TRBJ2-1|many
TGTGCCAGCTCACCAGACAATGAGCAGTTCTTC
CASSPDNEQFF
>TRBV24-1|TRBD2|TRBJ2-4|NA
TGTGCCACCAGTGATTCGGGAGGGGGGGCGGTCATTCAGTACTTC
CATSDSGGGAVIQYF
>TRBV7-9|NA|TRBJ2-3|NA
TGTGCCAGCAGCTTAGCAGGGTACACCGGGGAGCTGTACTTC
CASSLAGYTGELYF
>TRBV12-5|NA|TRBJ1-1|medium-sized
TGTGCTAGTAAGATGAACACTGAAGCTTTCTTT
CASKMNTEAFF
>TRBV10-3|NA|TRBJ2-5|NA
TGTGCCATCAGTGAAGATCTAAGCTCCTACAATGAGCAGTACTTC
CAISEDLSSYNEQYF
>TRBV6-2/TRBV6-3|TRBD1|TRBJ2-5|NA
TGTGCCAGCAGTTTCCCGGGACAGGGGTGGGAGACCCAGTACTTC
CASSFPGQGWETQYF
>TRBV7-6|TRBD2|TRBJ2-1|NA
TGTGCCAGCAGCTTAGAGGCGGGGACTAGAGTGGATGAGCAGTTCTTC
CASSLEAGTRVDEQFF
>TRBV24-1|NA|TRBJ2-5|NA
TGTGCCACCAGTGGGAACGCTTACCAAGAGATCCAGTACTTC
CATSGNAYQEIQYF
>TRBV18|TRBD1|TRBJ2-5|many
TGTGCCAGCTCACCACCAGGGACAGGGGCAGAGACCCAGTACTTC
CASSPPGTGAETQYF
>TRBV6-1|TRBD2|TRBJ2-1|NA
TGTGCCAGCAGTGATGGGACTAGCGGGAGGATGAATGAGCAGTTCTTC
CASSDGTSGRMNEQFF
>TRBV5-4|TRBD2|TRBJ2-7|many
TGCGCCAGCAGAGCCGGGACTAGCGGCCCCTCCTACGAGCAGTACTTC
CASRAGTSGPSYEQYF
>TRBV12-3/TRBV12-4|NA|TRBJ2-7|many
TGTGCCAGCAGTTTTCCAGCAGGCAATGAGCAGTACTTC
CASSFPAGNEQYF
>TRBV7-9|NA|TRBJ2-1|NA
TGTGCCAGCAGCTTTCCCAAACCGGGACGAGAACGCAATGAGCAGTTCTTC
CASSFPKPGRERNEQFF
>TRBV5-4|TRBD2|TRBJ2-3|many
TGTGCCAGCAGCCCGGATGCTAGCGGGGGTAGAGATACGCAGTATTTT
CASSPDASGGRDTQYF
>TRBV7-6|TRBD2|TRBJ2-5|few
TGTGCCAGCAGCCCCGGACTAGCGGGAGGGTATCAAGAGACCCAGTACTTC
CASSPGLAGGYQETQYF
>TRBV28|TRBD1|TRBJ2-7|few
TGTGCCAGCAGTCCATACCCGGGACAGGGTGTCGAGCAGTACTTC
CASSPYPGQGVEQYF
>TRBV6-8|NA|TRBJ2-1|NA
TGTGCCAGCAGTTACTATCGTGCTAGCACAGATACGCAGTTCTTC
CASSYYRASTDTQFF
>TRBV6-6|NA|TRBJ2-7|once
TGTGCCAGCAGTTGGGTTAGCGGCTCCTACGAGCAGTACTTC
CASSWVSGSYEQYF
>TRBV12-3/TRBV12-4|NA|TRBJ2-7|few
TGTGCCAGCAGCAAAGGGCAGCTACACTCATACGAGCAGTACTTC
CASSKGQLHSYEQYF
>TRBV7-9|NA|TRBJ2-7|many
TGTGCCAGCAGCTTGAATCAATTGGAACCCTACGAGCAGTACTTC
CASSLNQLEPYEQYF
>TRBV7-2|TRBD1|TRBJ2-5|NA
TGTGCCAGCAGCTCCCGGACAGGGGCGGAGACCCAGTACTTC
CASSSRTGAETQYF
>TRBV6-1|NA|TRBJ1-5|NA
TGTGCCAGCAGTGAAGAGGGAGAGGGGTATCAGCCCCAGCATTTT
CASSEEGEGYQPQHF
>TRBV7-1|NA|TRBJ2-5|NA
TGTGCCAGCAGCGAAGGAGAGACCCAGTACTTC
CASSEGETQYF
>TRBV5-5|NA|TRBJ2-2|NA
TGTGCCAGCAGCTTTACGGTTTTAGGGAACACCGGGGAGCTGTTTTTT
CASSFTVLGNTGELFF
>TRBV7-8|NA|TRBJ1-1|NA
TGTGCCAGCAGCAGAGACGGGGGGGCTGAAGCTTTCTTT
CASSRDGGAEAFF
>TRBV24-1|TRBD2|TRBJ2-7|many
TGTGCCGCCTCTAGCGGAAACTCCTACGAGCAGTACTTC
CAASSGNSYEQYF
>TRBV5-6|NA|TRBJ2-1|many
TGTGCCAGCAGCTTGGGGGGCAGCTCCTACAATGAGCAGTTCTTC
CASSLGGSSYNEQFF
>TRBV7-8|NA|TRBJ2-1|few
TGTGCCAGCAGCTTAAAAAGGCTAGTGACTAACAATGAGCAGTTCTTC
CASSLKRLVTNNEQFF
>TRBV6-1|NA|TRBJ1-1|many
TGTGCCAGTGGGGCAGGGGCGACGCGAACTGAAGCTTTCTTT
CASGAGATRTEAFF
>TRBV20-1|NA|TRBJ1-5|NA
TGCAGTGCTAGAGGGCCCAATCAGCCCCAGCATTTT
CSARGPNQPQHF
>TRBV19|NA|TRBJ2-1|NA
TGTGCCAGTACCGGATCAACCCACAATGAGCAGTTCTTC
CASTGSTHNEQFF
>TRBV28|NA|TRBJ2-1|NA
TGTGCCAGCATTGGGGCGGGGCTAAAACATGAGCAGTTCTTC
CASIGAGLKHEQFF
>TRBV12-3/TRBV12-4|NA|TRBJ2-7|NA
TGTGCCAGCAGTTTACGGGAGCCCTCCTACAATGAGCAGTACTTC
CASSLREPSYNEQYF